This entry lists 18 T cell receptor beta chains sequenced from one sample in a study of OX40 agonist ivuxolimab in advanced cancers. The library came from the immunoSEQ multiplex PCR assay. What TCRdb holds here is the immuneACCESS table cut down to in-frame rearrangements. Part of the clones is not present; checked against another copy, under half of the missing clones reflect an unresolved V gene, and the others are unexplained. Within this sample are 45,000 to 65,000 clones, with 85% to 95% of them counted one time only. The ten biggest clones cover 8% to 9.5% of the sample. Sequenced here: CD4+ or CD8+ T cells sorted from blood, sampled in a trial of the OX40 agonist ivuxolimab. The receptors come from an adult with an advanced solid tumor such as melanoma, head and neck, liver or kidney cancer.

The rearrangement joins TRBV6-5 to TRBJ2-2; D ambiguous. CDR3 size: 11 residues. Germline V gives CDR1 MNHEY, CDR2 SVGAGI. Deletions cut 7 bases from V and 6 bases from J, with 6 bases between. CDR3 nucleotides: TGTGCCAGCACTAATTCCGGGGAGCTGTTTTTT. Translating it yields CASTNSGELFF.

The gene calls are TRBV9 and TRBJ1-1; no firm D call. The CDR3 has 14 residues. With 4 bases removed from V and 0 bases from J, the gap between germline ends came to 10 bases. Germline V gene sequence: CDR1 SGDLS, CDR2 YYNGEE. The CDR3 is CASSPGRMNTEAFF. Here the CDR3 DNA reads TGTGCCAGCAGCCCGGGAAGGATGAACACTGAAGCTTTCTTT.

V and J are TRBV6-1 and TRBJ1-1; tentatively, D is TRBD1 (6 bases). The length of the CDR3 is 16 residues. Germline CDR1 reads MNHNS; CDR2 reads SASEGT. Trimming removed 2 bases from V and 1 base from J, with 14 bases in between. The CDR3 nucleotides read TGTGCCAGCAGTGAAAGAGGGCAGGGGCCGAACACTGAAGCTTTCTTT. The encoded protein is CASSERGQGPNTEAFF.

This sequence joins TRBV27 and TRBJ1-5; D remains unclear. The V gene lost 5 bases and the J gene lost 2 bases, with 10 bases spanning the gap. Per germline, CDR1 MNHEY and CDR2 SMNVEV (reference sequence). This CDR3 region has 14 residues. The CDR3 is CASSPLMGNQPQHF. CDR3 nucleotide sequence: TGTGCCAGCAGTCCCCTGATGGGCAATCAGCCCCAGCATTTT.

In this sample, this clone turned up once. This chain joins TRBV5-1 and TRBJ2-1; tentatively, D is TRBD1 or TRBD2 (5 bases each). Trimming removed 1 base at V and 6 bases at J, with 17 bases between. Looked up from germline, CDR1 is SGHRS and CDR2 is YFSETQ. This CDR3 is 16 amino acids long. CDR3: CASSLTPTVGRNEQFF. In DNA, the CDR3 is TGCGCCAGCAGCTTGACTCCGACAGTGGGACGCAATGAGCAGTTCTTC.

CDR3 sequence reads: CASSFDRLNTGELFF. CDR3 DNA: TGTGCCAGCAGCTTTGACAGGTTGAACACCGGGGAGCTGTTTTTT. The genes are TRBV7-6 and TRBJ2-2, with D perhaps TRBD1 (6 bases). Trimming shortened V by 3 bases and J by 1 base, and 9 bases separated the two germline ends. The CDR3 consists of 15 residues. From germline, CDR1 is SGHVS and CDR2 FNYEAQ.

This chain connects TRBV25-1 to TRBJ1-2; tentative D call: TRBD1 (5 bases). CDR1 is MGHDK, CDR2 SYGVNS, per germline. CDR3 length: 14 amino acids. The V gene lost 5 bases and the J gene lost 8 bases, with 18 bases spanning the gap. The CDR3 reads CASSQVGTHSGYTF. As DNA, the CDR3 is TGTGCCAGCAGTCAAGTCGGGACTCACTCCGGCTACACCTTC.

The V call is TRBV7-9, the J call TRBJ2-7; unclear D gene. The CDR3 runs to 11 residues. The V end lost 6 bases, the J end lost 3 bases, and 6 bases lay between the germline ends. Germline V gene sequence: CDR1 SEHNR, CDR2 FQNEAQ (reference sequence). CDR3 DNA sequence: TGTGCCAGCAGTCGCAGCTACGAGCAGTACTTC. It is translated as CASSRSYEQYF.

This clone occurred once. The V and J genes are TRBV21-1 and TRBJ2-7; TRBD1, the table's D call, was not compared with the DNA. TRBV21-1 is annotated as a pseudogene. The CDR3 is 16 amino acids. CDR3 nucleotides: TGTGCCAGCAGCAAAACCCCTCTCCTCCACACCTACGAGCAGTACTTC. It codes for CASSKTPLLHTYEQYF.

This sequence joins TRBV27 and TRBJ2-7; 10 bases align to TRBD2. This CDR3 has 15 amino acids. With V trimmed by 5 bases and J by 3 bases, 7 bases remained unmatched. Germline lookup yields CDR1 MNHEY and CDR2 SMNVEV (reference sequence). CDR3 sequence: CASSPFTSGDYEQYF. CDR3 nucleotide sequence: TGTGCCAGCAGTCCATTCACTAGCGGGGACTACGAGCAGTACTTC.

The CDR3 DNA reads as TGTGCCAGCAGTTGGTTGGCGGCAGGGGATAATTCACCCCTCCACTTT. Residues: CASSWLAAGDNSPLHF. This chain joins TRBV6-5 and TRBJ1-6, with D possibly TRBD1 on 6 matching bases. The V gene's germline CDR1 is MNHEY and CDR2 SVGAGI. The CDR3 consists of 16 residues. V was shortened by 4 bases and J by 5 bases, with 15 bases between the two germline ends.

V gene TRBV4-2 combines with J gene TRBJ1-2, with D maybe TRBD1 (6 bases). V lost 1 base and J lost 2, with 11 bases in between. CDR1 is LGHNA and CDR2 is YNFKEQ in the germline V gene. The CDR3 totals 15 residues. Here the CDR3 DNA reads TGTGCCAGCAGCCAAGGTGTAACAGGGAACTATGGCTACACCTTC. It encodes CASSQGVTGNYGYTF.

The CDR3 region is CASSLTVYNEQFF. The CDR3 region has the DNA TGTGCCAGCAGCTTGACGGTGTACAATGAGCAGTTCTTC. The chain employs TRBV5-6 and TRBJ2-1; D unresolved. The CDR3 is made up of 13 amino acids. V was trimmed by 1 base and J by 4 bases, leaving 6 bases between them. CDR1 is SGHDT, CDR2 YYEEEE, per germline.

V is TRBV14 and J is TRBJ1-4; D is possibly TRBD1 (5 bases). Germline CDR1 reads SGHDN; CDR2 reads FVKESK. Trimming pared 1 base from V and 8 bases from J, leaving 11 bases between. The CDR3 is 14 amino acids. CDR3 coding DNA: TGTGCCAGCAGCCAAGGTACCCGGGGGGAAAAACTGTTTTTT. This encodes CASSQGTRGEKLFF.

This clone was recorded a few times. The chain is built from TRBV7-9 and TRBJ1-2, with 7 bases identical to TRBD1. The J segment lost 6 bases and the V segment lost 5 bases, leaving 12 bases of the junction unmatched. CDR3 length: 15 residues. CDR1 is SEHNR and CDR2 is FQNEAQ in the germline V gene (reference sequence). The CDR3 DNA sequence: TGTGCCAGCAGCCTTCAGGGGACAGAACTGGATGGCTACACCTTC. Amino acids: CASSLQGTELDGYTF.

V and J are TRBV7-9 and TRBJ2-7; 7 nucleotides match TRBD1. J lost 2 bases, V lost 3 bases, and 7 bases had no gene match. Germline V gene sequence: CDR1 SEHNR, CDR2 FQNEAQ (reference sequence). This CDR3 spans 15 amino acids. CDR3 loop: CASSFPKGTAYEQYF. Written as DNA, the CDR3 is TGTGCCAGCAGCTTCCCTAAGGGGACAGCCTACGAGCAGTACTTC.

This clone was observed a single time. V usage is TRBV28 and J usage is TRBJ2-6; 8 nucleotides align to TRBD1. CDR3 length: 17 residues. The germline V gene encodes CDR1 MDHEN and CDR2 SYDVKM. V trimming: 4 bases; J trimming: 2 bases; junction bases outside the gene matches: 7. CDR3 DNA sequence: TGTGCCAGCAGTTCCGGACAGGGAAGGACTGGGGCCAACGTCCTGACTTTC. Translating it yields CASSSGQGRTGANVLTF.

The chain employs TRBV7-9 and TRBJ2-7, with D possibly matching TRBD2 (6 bases). There are 16 residues in the CDR3. CDR1 SEHNR and CDR2 FQNEAQ come from the germline V gene (reference sequence). Trimming cost V 4 bases and J 2 bases, with 18 bases left between them. The CDR3 nucleotides are TGTGCCAGCAGCTCGGCTAGCGCCCGAGAGACCTACGAGCAGTACTTC. Encoded protein: CASSSASARETYEQYF. The full variable domain, rest sourced from reference TRBV7-9 and TRBJ2-7, is DTGVSQNPRHKITKRGQNVTFRCDPISEHNRLYWYRQTLGQGPEFLTYFQNEAQLEKSRLLSDRFSAERPKGSFSTLEIQRTEQGDSAMYLCASSSASARETYEQYFGPGTRLTVT.